These 26 T cell receptor beta chains were all obtained from the same sample, sequenced in a study of blood T cell repertoires in COVID-19. Assay: immunoSEQ multiplex PCR; the TCRdb copy retains only in-frame clones and omits some. The profile covers approximately 150,000 clones, with 85% to 90% appearing a single time and approximately 6.2% taken by the ten largest. The sequencing sample was made of peripheral blood. The source is an elderly man with acute or convalescent COVID-19.

This clone was observed a few times. The CDR3 protein is CASTRTGRVNTGELFF. The CDR3 DNA sequence: TGCGCCAGCACTCGGACAGGGAGGGTTAACACCGGGGAGCTGTTTTTT. The chain employs TRBV5-1 and TRBJ2-2, with D tentatively TRBD1 (8 bases). The V end was cut by 6 bases, the J end by 2 bases, with 17 bases between. This CDR3 contains 16 residues. Per the germline V gene, CDR1 is SGHRS and CDR2 is YFSETQ.

The rearrangement uses TRBV5-6 and TRBJ1-5, with 8 bases aligning to TRBD1. The V and J ends lost 4 bases and 4 bases, in that order; junction bases with no gene match: 10. The CDR3 runs 16 residues. CDR1 SGHDT and CDR2 YYEEEE come from the germline V gene. The CDR3 region has the DNA TGTGCCAGCAGCAGAGGGACAGGTTTTTGGAATCAGCCCCAGCATTTT. It yields the protein CASSRGTGFWNQPQHF. Variable domain in full (rest from reference TRBV5-6 and TRBJ1-5): DAGVTQSPTHLIKTRGQQVTLRCSPKSGHDTVSWYQQALGQGPQFIFQYYEEEERQRGNFPDRFSGHQFPNYSSELNVNALLLGDSALYLCASSRGTGFWNQPQHFGDGTRLSIL.

The chain has TRBV6-5 and TRBJ1-3, with D possibly matching TRBD1 (5 bases). Germline loops: CDR1 MNHEY, CDR2 SVGAGI. This CDR3 has 13 residues. V was shortened by 8 bases and J by 2 bases, with 10 bases between the two germline ends. Written as DNA, the CDR3 is TGTGCCAGCGCAGGGCTAACTGGAAACACCATATATTTT. Amino acid sequence: CASAGLTGNTIYF.

The V call is TRBV18, the J call TRBJ1-1, with a possible D match to TRBD1 (5 bases). Germline loops: CDR1 KGHSH, CDR2 LQKENI. Trimming took 8 bases from V and 2 from J, leaving 15 bases between them. CDR3 length equals 14 residues. The CDR3 is CASHSSGLNTEAFF. The CDR3 DNA reads as TGTGCCAGCCATTCGTCGGGACTTAACACTGAAGCTTTCTTT. The full variable domain, with the rest looked up from reference TRBV18 and TRBJ1-1, is NAGVMQNPRHLVRRRGQEARLRCSPMKGHSHVYWYRQLPEEGLKFMVYLQKENIIDESGMPKERFSAEFPKEGPSILRIQQVVRGDSAAYFCASHSSGLNTEAFFGQGTRLTVV.

V gene TRBV15 combines with J gene TRBJ2-1; 9 nucleotides align to TRBD2. The CDR3 loop spans 18 amino acids. The germline V gene has CDR1 LNHNV and CDR2 YYDKDF (reference sequence). V trimming: 0 bases; J trimming: 0 bases; junction bases outside the gene matches: 6. The CDR3 spells CATSRDSLAGTSYNEQFF. The CDR3 DNA is TGTGCCACCAGCAGAGATAGCCTAGCGGGAACCTCCTACAATGAGCAGTTCTTC. Full variable domain (missing parts from reference TRBV15 and TRBJ2-1): DAMVIQNPRYQVTQFGKPVTLSCSQTLNHNVMYWYQQKSSQAPKLLFHYYDKDFNNEADTPDNFQSRRPNTSFCFLDIRSPGLGDTAMYLCATSRDSLAGTSYNEQFFGPGTRLTVL.

This clone was counted a few times. The chain couples TRBV27 to TRBJ2-7; 9 nucleotides line up with TRBD2. The CDR3 length is 14 residues. CDR1 MNHEY and CDR2 SMNVEV come from the germline V gene (reference sequence). J was trimmed by 3 bases and V by 6 bases; bases with no gene match: 6. Written as DNA, the CDR3 is TGTGCCAGCAGCAGAGCGGGAGGCAGCTACGAGCAGTACTTC. It is translated as CASSRAGGSYEQYF.

V gene TRBV2 combines with J gene TRBJ2-3; TRBD2 agrees at 8 bases. Germline V gene data show CDR1 as SNHLY and CDR2 as FYNNEI. This CDR3 has 15 amino acids. Unmatched junction bases numbered 12, after V lost 6 bases and J lost 7 bases. The CDR3 protein is CASSDMGLGLYTQYF. The CDR3 bases are TGTGCCAGCAGCGATATGGGACTAGGACTTTATACGCAGTATTTT.

J is TRBJ1-1 and V is TRBV11-2, with D perhaps TRBD1 (6 bases). Germline V gives CDR1 SGHAT, CDR2 FQNNGV. CDR3 size: 12 residues. V was trimmed by 6 bases and J by 7 bases, leaving 12 bases between them. CDR3 protein: CASSEQGIEAFF. Written as DNA, the CDR3 is TGTGCCAGCAGTGAACAGGGTATTGAAGCTTTCTTT.

The J gene is TRBJ2-7, the V gene TRBV2; the match to TRBD1 covers 8 bases. V was pared by 2 bases and J by 6 bases, with 9 bases of the junction left unmatched. CDR1 is SNHLY and CDR2 is FYNNEI in the germline V gene. This CDR3 is built from 15 residues. CDR3 nucleotide sequence: TGTGCCAGCAGTGAAACACAGGGGGGTTGGCGCGAGCAGTACTTC. It translates to CASSETQGGWREQYF.

The chain carries TRBV30 and TRBJ2-5, with 12 bases identical to TRBD2. J was trimmed by 2 bases and V by 2 bases; bases with no gene match: 3. The CDR3 runs 15 residues. Germline V lookup: CDR1 GTSNPN, CDR2 SVGIG (reference sequence). The CDR3 nucleotides are TGTGCCTGGAGTCGTACTAGCGGGAGGCAAGAGACCCAGTACTTC. Protein product: CAWSRTSGRQETQYF.

This clone appeared once. The chain couples TRBV4-1 to TRBJ1-4; maybe TRBD1 (6 bases). Germline values: CDR1 MGHRA, CDR2 YSYEKL. CDR3 length: 15 residues. With 0 bases removed from V and 7 bases from J, the gap between germline ends came to 12 bases. The chain's CDR3 is CASSQEGGLGEKLFF. The CDR3, as DNA: TGCGCCAGCAGCCAAGAGGGGGGGCTAGGTGAAAAACTGTTTTTT.

The V and J genes are TRBV3-1 (or the pseudogene TRBV3-2) and TRBJ2-3; TRBD1 agrees at 7 bases. J lost 3 bases, V lost 4 bases, and 13 bases had no gene match. The CDR3 length is 17 residues. CDR1 is LGHDT and CDR2 is YNNKEL in the germline V gene (reference sequence). Here the CDR3 reads CASSPQPGDSFTDTQYF. CDR3 in DNA: TGTGCCAGCAGCCCTCAACCTGGGGACAGCTTTACAGATACGCAGTATTTT.

The rearrangement uses TRBV9 and TRBJ2-5, with TRBD2 as a possible D gene (6 bases). This CDR3 has 14 amino acids. V was shortened by 3 bases and J by 5 bases, with 14 bases between the two germline ends. CDR1 is SGDLS, CDR2 YYNGEE, per germline. This CDR3 is CASSASTSWETQYF. The CDR3 nucleotides are TGTGCCAGCAGCGCGTCGACTAGTTGGGAGACCCAGTACTTC.

Notes on this clone: One end of the junction is discordant with germline, which a read error may explain. This rearrangement joins TRBV7-7 to TRBJ2-7, with a tentative D call TRBD2 (5 bases). CDR3 length: 14 residues. Germline lookup yields CDR1 SSHAT and CDR2 FNYEAQ (reference sequence). CDR3 in DNA: TGTGCTAGCAGCCCCGGGGTTTCGACCTACGAGCAGTACTTC. Encoded protein: CASSPGVSTYEQYF.

The chain has TRBV30 and TRBJ1-6; 7 nucleotides match TRBD1. CDR1 and CDR2 from the germline V gene are GTSNPN and SVGIG (reference sequence). Trimming took 5 bases from V and 10 from J; bases not matched to a gene: 8. The CDR3 has 13 amino acids. The CDR3 protein is CAWDDRVRSPLHF. CDR3 DNA: TGTGCCTGGGACGACAGGGTCCGGTCACCCCTCCACTTT.

This rearrangement joins TRBV3-1 (or the pseudogene TRBV3-2) to TRBJ1-6, with no clear D. The CDR3 sequence is 13 residues long. V was pared by 1 base and J by 9 bases, with 7 bases between. From germline, CDR1 is LGHDT and CDR2 YNNKEL (reference sequence). The CDR3 is CASSQAPGSPLHF. DNA of the CDR3: TGTGCCAGCAGCCAAGCTCCCGGTTCACCCCTCCACTTT.

The chain links TRBV11-3 to TRBJ1-1, with D possibly TRBD1 on 5 matching bases. The CDR3 is 14 amino acids. Germline CDR1 reads SGHNT; CDR2 reads YENEEA. Trimming left V 5 bases short and J 5 bases short, with 15 bases between. CDR3 residues: CASSPGGLETEAFF. The CDR3 DNA reads TGTGCCAGCAGCCCCGGGGGACTTGAGACTGAAGCTTTCTTT.

This clone was seen only once. The chain has TRBV6-5 and TRBJ1-2; D gene uncertain. Germline V CDR1 and CDR2: MNHEY, SVGAGI. The V and J ends lost 6 bases and 0 bases respectively, with 8 bases between them. This CDR3 has 13 amino acids. The CDR3 is CASREQTNYGYTF. The CDR3 DNA reads as TGTGCCAGCAGGGAGCAGACTAACTATGGCTACACCTTC.

This clone was detected only once. J is TRBJ2-3 and V is TRBV7-2; TRBD2 matches 8 bases. This CDR3 has 16 amino acids. After removal of 0 bases from V and 0 bases from J, the junction contained 2 bases not matched to a gene. Germline V gene lookup returns CDR1 SGHTA and CDR2 FQGNSA. CDR3 residues: CASSLAASGSTDTQYF. The CDR3 DNA is TGTGCCAGCAGCTTAGCGGCTAGCGGGAGCACAGATACGCAGTATTTT.

This clone was recorded only once. The chain employs TRBV30 and TRBJ1-5; perhaps TRBD1 as D (6 bases). The CDR3 spans 14 residues. V was shortened by 1 base and J by 2 bases, with 9 bases between the two germline ends. Germline-derived CDR1 and CDR2 are GTSNPN and SVGIG (reference sequence). CDR3 DNA sequence: TGTGCCTGGAGTGGGGGACAAGGCAATCAGCCCCAGCATTTT. Amino acids: CAWSGGQGNQPQHF.

The rearrangement links TRBV6-5 to TRBJ2-2; D is possibly TRBD2 (6 bases). CDR1 is MNHEY, CDR2 SVGAGI, per germline. The CDR3 consists of 15 residues. The V end was cut by 2 bases, the J end by 8 bases, with 15 bases between. CDR3 DNA sequence: TGTGCCAGCAGTTACGAGCCAGGGACTCCGGGGGAGCTGTTTTTT. Residues: CASSYEPGTPGELFF.

This rearrangement joins TRBV11-2 to TRBJ1-2; no definite D call. This CDR3 has 18 amino acids. Germline CDR1 SGHAT, CDR2 FQNNGV. The ends were cut back, 4 bases at V and 1 base at J, with 22 bases in the middle. CDR3 DNA: TGTGCCAGCAGCTCCCCCGCCTCCGCCTATAATTTTAACTATGGCTACACCTTC. It yields the protein CASSSPASAYNFNYGYTF.

This chain joins TRBV6-5 and TRBJ2-4; no firm D call. The V and J ends lost 2 bases and 0 bases respectively, with 8 bases between them. The length of the CDR3 is 15 residues. Germline V lookup: CDR1 MNHEY, CDR2 SVGAGI. Here the CDR3 reads CASSYGRLAKNIQYF. DNA for the CDR3: TGTGCCAGCAGTTACGGCCGACTAGCCAAAAACATTCAGTACTTC.

The chain has TRBV19 and TRBJ1-5, with D possibly matching TRBD1 (5 bases). Trimming removed 1 base at V and 4 bases at J, with 17 bases between. Germline assignment: CDR1 LNHDA and CDR2 SQIVND (reference sequence). This CDR3 spans 17 amino acids. The CDR3 is CASSIVRLGEGNQPQHF. In nucleotides, the CDR3 is TGTGCCAGTAGTATAGTACGGCTAGGGGAGGGAAATCAGCCCCAGCATTTT.

V is TRBV4-1 and J is TRBJ2-3; 11 nucleotides align to TRBD1. The CDR3 contains 15 residues. Germline V gene data show CDR1 as MGHRA and CDR2 as YSYEKL. J lost 10 bases, V lost 0 bases, and 6 bases had no gene match. CDR3 amino acids: CASSQDRWTGGSQYF. CDR3 DNA: TGCGCCAGCAGCCAAGATCGTTGGACAGGGGGCTCGCAGTATTTT.

The chain joins TRBV7-2 to TRBJ2-5, with 8 bases fitting TRBD2. The length of the CDR3 is 15 residues. V was clipped by 2 bases and J by 1 base; unmatched bases: 3. CDR1 and CDR2 (germline): SGHTA, FQGNSA. The CDR3: CASSLRAGVQETQYF. The CDR3 region has the DNA TGTGCCAGCAGCTTAAGAGCGGGGGTCCAAGAGACCCAGTACTTC.